These 5 T cell receptor beta chains were all obtained from the same sample, sequenced in a study of blood T cell repertoires in COVID-19. TCRdb's copy holds only in-frame clones and misses some; the assay was immunoSEQ multiplex PCR. The data contain roughly 150,000 clones, roughly 87% of them singletons. The sample taken for sequencing was peripheral blood. The source of these receptors is a human donor in a cohort sampled during active COVID-19.

The rearrangement links TRBV7-3 to TRBJ2-7, with 8 bases fitting TRBD2. Germline V gene data show CDR1 as SGHTA and CDR2 as FQGTGA. The CDR3 is 15 residues long. Trimming removed 2 bases from V and 0 bases from J; junction bases left unmatched: 3. The CDR3 here is CASSLSGGSSYEQYF. The CDR3 DNA follows: TGTGCCAGCAGCTTATCGGGGGGGAGCTCCTACGAGCAGTACTTC.

This clone was recorded only once. The gene calls are TRBV5-1 and TRBJ1-4; TRBD1 might be the D (5 bases). Germline CDR1 reads SGHRS; CDR2 reads YFSETQ. This CDR3 has 15 amino acids. V was pared by 5 bases and J by 5 bases, with 16 bases between. In nucleotides, the CDR3 is TGCGCCAGCAGTGAGGGAGGGACCGAGAATGAAAAACTGTTTTTT. This sequence encodes CASSEGGTENEKLFF.

This chain links TRBV10-3 with TRBJ1-4; maybe TRBD1 (6 bases). CDR1 is ENHRY and CDR2 is SYGVKD in the germline V gene. The length of the CDR3 is 15 residues. V was pared by 2 bases and J by 3 bases, with 10 bases between. CDR3 nucleotide sequence: TGTGCCATCAGTGAGAGGGCAGGGGCTAATGAAAAACTGTTTTTT. Translation: CAISERAGANEKLFF.

This chain links TRBV3-1 (or the pseudogene TRBV3-2) with TRBJ2-3, with D perhaps TRBD2 (5 bases). V shed 0 bases and J shed 6 bases, with 13 bases lying between them. The CDR3 has 15 amino acids. In germline, CDR1 is LGHDT, CDR2 YNNKEL (reference sequence). The CDR3 spells CASSQDLAGSDTQYF. The CDR3 DNA sequence: TGTGCCAGCAGCCAAGATTTGGCGGGTTCGGATACGCAGTATTTT.

V gene TRBV25-1 combines with J gene TRBJ2-1; tentative D call: TRBD2 (6 bases). Trimming left V 4 bases short and J 9 bases short, with 13 bases between. Germline CDR1 MGHDK, CDR2 SYGVNS. This CDR3 region has 13 residues. The chain's CDR3 is CASSGAGTPEQFF. The CDR3 nucleotides are TGTGCCAGCAGTGGGGCCGGGACTCCTGAGCAGTTCTTC.